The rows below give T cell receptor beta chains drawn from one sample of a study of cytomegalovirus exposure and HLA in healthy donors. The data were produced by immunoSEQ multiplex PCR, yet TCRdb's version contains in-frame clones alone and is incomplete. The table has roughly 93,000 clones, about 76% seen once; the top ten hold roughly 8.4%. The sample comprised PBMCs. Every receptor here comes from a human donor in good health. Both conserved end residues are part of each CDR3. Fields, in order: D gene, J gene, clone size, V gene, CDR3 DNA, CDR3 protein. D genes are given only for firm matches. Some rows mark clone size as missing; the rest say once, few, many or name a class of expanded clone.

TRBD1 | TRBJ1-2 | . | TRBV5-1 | TGCGCCAGCAGCTTGGGGGGACAGGCTTTCGGCTACACCTTC | CASSLGGQAFGYTF
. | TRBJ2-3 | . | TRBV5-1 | TGCGCCAGCAGCTTGGTGGGGACAACCCCAGATACGCAGTATTTT | CASSLVGTTPDTQYF
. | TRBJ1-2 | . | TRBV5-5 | TGTGCCAGCAGCTTAAGCTTTATAGGGGCTTCGTCCTATGGCTACACCTTC | CASSLSFIGASSYGYTF
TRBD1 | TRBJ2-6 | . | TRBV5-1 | TGCGCCAGCAGCCCAAAGGACAGGGGGATATCTGGGGCCAACGTCCTGACTTTC | CASSPKDRGISGANVLTF
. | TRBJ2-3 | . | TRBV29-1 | TGCAGCGTTGCAGCCCGTCTAGCTGCAGATACGCAGTATTTT | CSVAARLAADTQYF
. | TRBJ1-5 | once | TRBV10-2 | TGCGCCAGCAGACTACAGGGCGGTCGCAATCAGCCCCAGCATTTT | CASRLQGGRNQPQHF
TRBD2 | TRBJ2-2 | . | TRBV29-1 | TGCAGCGTTGACCGGCGGGAGGGACCCGGGGAGCTGTTTTTT | CSVDRREGPGELFF
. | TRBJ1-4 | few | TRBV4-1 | TGCGCCAGCAGCCTTAGGAGGAATGAAAAACTGTTTTTT | CASSLRRNEKLFF
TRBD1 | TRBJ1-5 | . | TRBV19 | TGTGCCAGTAGTCTACCATCGGGACAGGTCCAAATGGGAAATCAGCCCCAGCATTTT | CASSLPSGQVQMGNQPQHF
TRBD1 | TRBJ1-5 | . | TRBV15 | TGTGCCACCAGCATGAGGGGGCAAGGACAGCCCCAGCATTTT | CATSMRGQGQPQHF
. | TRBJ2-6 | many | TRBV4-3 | TGCGCCAGCAGCCAGAATACCCAGGGAACTGGGGCCAACGTCCTGACTTTC | CASSQNTQGTGANVLTF
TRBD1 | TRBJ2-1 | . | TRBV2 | TGTGCCAGCAGGAGGGACAGGGGTTCTGAGGAGCAGTTCTTC | CASRRDRGSEEQFF
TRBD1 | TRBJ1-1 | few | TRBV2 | TGTGCCAGCAGGGAGACAGGGCCCACTGAAGCTTTCTTT | CASRETGPTEAFF
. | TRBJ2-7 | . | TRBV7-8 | TGTGCCAGCAGCTTAACCGGGACTCGATCCTACGAGCAGTACTTC | CASSLTGTRSYEQYF
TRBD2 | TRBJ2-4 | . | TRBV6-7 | TGTGCCAGCAGTTACTCTTGGGAGGGTGTCGTCAAAAACATTCAGTACTTC | CASSYSWEGVVKNIQYF
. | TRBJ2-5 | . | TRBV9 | TGTGCCAGCAGCGCAACAGGGACGGGGGGGACCCAGTACTTC | CASSATGTGGTQYF
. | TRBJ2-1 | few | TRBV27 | TGTGCCAGCAGGCTCAAACTGGTTCCTGGCAATGAGCAGTTCTTC | CASRLKLVPGNEQFF
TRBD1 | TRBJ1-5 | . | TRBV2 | TGTGCCAGCAGTGGACTGGGACAGACCAATCAGCCCCAGCATTTT | CASSGLGQTNQPQHF
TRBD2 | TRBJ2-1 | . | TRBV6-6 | TGTGCCAGCAGCTACCCTGCTAGCGGGGTAGGAAATGAGCAGTTCTTC | CASSYPASGVGNEQFF
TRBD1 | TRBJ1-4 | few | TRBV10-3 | TGTGCCATCAGTTTGGGGACAGGTACTAATGAAAAACTGTTTTTT | CAISLGTGTNEKLFF
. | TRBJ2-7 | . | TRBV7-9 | TGTGCCAGCAGTCTGAGGGATGGGGTAAACGACGAGCAGTATTTC | CASSLRDGVNDEQYF
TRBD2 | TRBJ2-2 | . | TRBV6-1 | TGTGCCAGCAGTGATAGCGGGCCTTCGCGGAACACCGGGGAGCTGTTTTTT | CASSDSGPSRNTGELFF
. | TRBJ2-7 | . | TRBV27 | TGTGCCAGCAGTTCCGGACAGACGGTCTACGAGCAGTACTTC | CASSSGQTVYEQYF
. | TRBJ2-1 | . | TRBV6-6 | TGTGCCAGCAGCCCGCGCCAAGCGAACGACAATGAGCAGTTCTTC | CASSPRQANDNEQFF
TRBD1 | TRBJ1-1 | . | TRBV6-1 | TGTGCCAGCAGTACGGGACAGACACTTGAAGCTTTCTTT | CASSTGQTLEAFF
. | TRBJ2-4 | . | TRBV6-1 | TGTGCCAGCAGTGAATTAGGCAGGGTGGGAAACATTCAGTACTTC | CASSELGRVGNIQYF
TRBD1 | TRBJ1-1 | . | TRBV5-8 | TGTGCCAGCAGCTTGGTTTGGGACAGATCGAACACTGAAGCTTTCTTT | CASSLVWDRSNTEAFF
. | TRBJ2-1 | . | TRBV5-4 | TGTGCCAGCAGCTTAGAGCCGCACAGAAGCAATGAGCAGTTCTTC | CASSLEPHRSNEQFF
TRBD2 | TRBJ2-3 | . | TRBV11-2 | TGTGCCAGCAGCTTAGCTAGCGGTACGCAGTATTTT | CASSLASGTQYF
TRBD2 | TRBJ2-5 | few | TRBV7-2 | TGTGCCAGCAGCTTAGGCGGGGGAGCTCAAGAGACCCAGTACTTC | CASSLGGGAQETQYF
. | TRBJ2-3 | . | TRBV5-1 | TGCGCCAGCAGCATTAGAAGCAGCACAGATACGCAGTATTTT | CASSIRSSTDTQYF
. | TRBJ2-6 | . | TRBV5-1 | TGCGCCAGCAGCTTGGCGTTCTCTGGGGCCAACGTCCTGACTTTC | CASSLAFSGANVLTF
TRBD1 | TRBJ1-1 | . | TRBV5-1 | TGCGCCAGCAGCATAGGACAGGGGAACACTGAAGCTTTCTTT | CASSIGQGNTEAFF
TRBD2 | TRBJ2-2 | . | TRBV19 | TGTGCCAGTACTGCGGGGACTAGCGTCCACCGGAGTCTGTTTTTT | CASTAGTSVHRSLFF
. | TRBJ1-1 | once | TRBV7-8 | TGTGCCAGCAGCATAGACATGAACACTGAAGCTTTCTTT | CASSIDMNTEAFF
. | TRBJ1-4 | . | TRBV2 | TGTGCCAGCAGTGGGGCAGGCCAAACACTGTTTTTT | CASSGAGQTLFF
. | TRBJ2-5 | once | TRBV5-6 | TGTGCCAGCAGCTTGTTCGTGGAGACCCAGTACTTC | CASSLFVETQYF
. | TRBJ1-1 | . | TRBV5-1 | TGCGCCAGCAGGGGCAGCATGAACACTGAAGCTTTCTTT | CASRGSMNTEAFF
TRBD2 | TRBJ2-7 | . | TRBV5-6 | TGTGCCAGCAGCTTTACGGCTAGCGGGGCCTACGAGCAGTACTTC | CASSFTASGAYEQYF
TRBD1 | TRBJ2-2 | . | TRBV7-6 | TGTGCCAGCAGACGAGACAGGGGGATAGGCGGACCGAACACCGGGGAGCTGTTTTTT | CASRRDRGIGGPNTGELFF
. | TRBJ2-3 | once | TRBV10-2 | TGCGCCAGCAGTGAGGATAGCGGAACTAGCACAGATACGCAGTATTTT | CASSEDSGTSTDTQYF
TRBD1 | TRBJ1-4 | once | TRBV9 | TGTGCCAGCAGCGTCAGGGGGGCTAATGAAAAACTGTTTTTT | CASSVRGANEKLFF
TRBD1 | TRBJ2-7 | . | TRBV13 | TGTGCCAGCAGCTTGGACAGGGGCCACGAGCAGTACTTC | CASSLDRGHEQYF